Listed below are T cell receptor beta chains from one sample, sequenced in a study of regulatory T cells in long-lasting Graves disease. TCRdb reanalysed the multiplex PCR reads using MiXCR and keeps one entry per CDR3 protein. The sample contains 390,000 or so distinct CDR3 sequences, about 10% of which appear only once. The same sample was also studied in work on T cells in Graves' hyperthyroidism and ophthalmopathy.

The source material was peripheral blood mononuclear cells (PBMCs), sampled at new diagnosis, from a patient treated with antithyroid drugs. All receptors derive from a young woman with Graves disease. Each CDR3 is given with its conserved first and last residue. Fields, in order: J gene, V gene, D gene, clone size, CDR3 protein, CDR3 DNA. The D gene is left open where the match is weak. Expanded clones get a size class; other rows say once, few or many, or leave the size out.

J gene: TRBJ1-4
V gene: TRBV7-9
D gene: .
clone size: many
CDR3 protein: CASSLGRDLEKLFF
CDR3 DNA: TGTGCCAGCAGCTTAGGCAGGGATCTAGAAAAACTGTTTTTT

J gene: TRBJ2-2
V gene: TRBV5-6
D gene: TRBD2
clone size: .
CDR3 protein: CASSSGLAGGPGELFF
CDR3 DNA: TGTGCCAGCAGCTCGGGACTAGCGGGAGGGCCCGGGGAGCTGTTTTTT

J gene: TRBJ1-6
V gene: TRBV5-6
D gene: .
clone size: many
CDR3 protein: CASRDIEIPNSPLHF
CDR3 DNA: TGTGCCAGCAGGGATATAGAAATTCCAAATTCACCCCTCCACTTT

J gene: TRBJ2-3
V gene: TRBV19
D gene: .
clone size: few
CDR3 protein: CASTARSTDTQYF
CDR3 DNA: TGTGCCAGTACAGCGCGTAGCACAGATACGCAGTATTTT

J gene: TRBJ2-2
V gene: TRBV6-1
D gene: .
clone size: .
CDR3 protein: CASPPDRGGELFF
CDR3 DNA: TGTGCCAGCCCCCCTGATAGGGGCGGGGAGCTGTTTTTT

J gene: TRBJ2-2
V gene: TRBV29-1
D gene: TRBD2
clone size: .
CDR3 protein: CGTGGYSGRTTGELFF
CDR3 DNA: TGCGGTACGGGGGGTTATAGCGGGAGAACCACCGGGGAGCTGTTTTTT

J gene: TRBJ1-2
V gene: TRBV7-2
D gene: TRBD1
clone size: .
CDR3 protein: CASSRDRETGGYTF
CDR3 DNA: TGTGCCAGCAGCCGTGACAGGGAGACGGGAGGCTACACCTTC

J gene: TRBJ2-1
V gene: TRBV19
D gene: .
clone size: many
CDR3 protein: CASSPLSGDEQFF
CDR3 DNA: TGTGCCAGTAGTCCCCTTAGTGGCGATGAGCAGTTCTTC

J gene: TRBJ1-1
V gene: TRBV6-1
D gene: .
clone size: few
CDR3 protein: CASSPLFRAGMNTEAFF
CDR3 DNA: TGTGCCAGCAGCCCCCTTTTCCGGGCAGGAATGAACACTGAAGCTTTCTTT

J gene: TRBJ2-3
V gene: TRBV2
D gene: TRBD2
clone size: many
CDR3 protein: CASSVLAGGPDTQYF
CDR3 DNA: TGTGCCAGCAGTGTACTAGCGGGAGGGCCAGATACGCAGTATTTT

J gene: TRBJ1-1
V gene: TRBV18
D gene: .
clone size: many
CDR3 protein: CASSPRTDSYSSFF
CDR3 DNA: TGTGCCAGCTCACCCCGTACGGACAGTTACTCGTCTTTCTTT

J gene: TRBJ1-1
V gene: TRBV11-3
D gene: .
clone size: many
CDR3 protein: CASSLVGQGALRSTEAFF
CDR3 DNA: TGTGCCAGCAGCTTAGTTGGGCAGGGAGCTTTACGGAGCACTGAAGCTTTCTTT

J gene: TRBJ2-2
V gene: TRBV19
D gene: .
clone size: many
CDR3 protein: CASKPRTASGAIGELFF
CDR3 DNA: TGTGCCAGTAAACCCCGGACGGCTTCGGGGGCTATCGGGGAGCTGTTTTTT

J gene: TRBJ2-7
V gene: TRBV7-2
D gene: .
clone size: many
CDR3 protein: CASSAHPYEQYF
CDR3 DNA: TGTGCCAGCAGCGCCCACCCCTACGAGCAGTACTTC

J gene: TRBJ1-1
V gene: TRBV7-3
D gene: .
clone size: many
CDR3 protein: CASSLYENTEAFF
CDR3 DNA: TGTGCCAGCAGCTTATACGAGAACACTGAAGCTTTCTTT

J gene: TRBJ1-2
V gene: TRBV2
D gene: .
clone size: .
CDR3 protein: CASSGTARYSYTF
CDR3 DNA: TGTGCCAGCAGTGGGACAGCCCGCTATAGCTACACCTTC

J gene: TRBJ1-1
V gene: TRBV25-1
D gene: .
clone size: many
CDR3 protein: CASSEAGLNTEAFF
CDR3 DNA: TGTGCCAGCAGTGAGGCCGGGCTTAACACTGAAGCTTTCTTT

J gene: TRBJ1-1
V gene: TRBV4-2
D gene: .
clone size: .
CDR3 protein: CASSQERHSAGDPEAFF
CDR3 DNA: TGTGCCAGCAGCCAAGAACGACATTCAGCAGGGGACCCTGAAGCTTTCTTT

J gene: TRBJ1-5
V gene: TRBV7-2
D gene: TRBD1
clone size: many
CDR3 protein: CASSLWTGGNQPQHF
CDR3 DNA: TGTGCCAGCAGCCTATGGACAGGGGGCAATCAGCCCCAGCATTTT

J gene: TRBJ2-1
V gene: TRBV6-2/TRBV6-3
D gene: .
clone size: .
CDR3 protein: CASSQGGHNEQFF
CDR3 DNA: TGTGCCAGCAGCCAGGGAGGACACAATGAGCAGTTCTTC

J gene: TRBJ2-1
V gene: TRBV19
D gene: .
clone size: few
CDR3 protein: CASSIDTLGRVEQFF
CDR3 DNA: TGTGCCAGTAGTATAGATACCCTCGGACGGGTTGAGCAGTTCTTC

J gene: TRBJ2-1
V gene: TRBV9
D gene: .
clone size: many
CDR3 protein: CASSVEISLANGEQFF
CDR3 DNA: TGTGCCAGCAGCGTAGAAATTTCCCTAGCTAATGGTGAGCAGTTCTTC

J gene: TRBJ2-1
V gene: TRBV7-6
D gene: .
clone size: many
CDR3 protein: CASSSIGHHNEQFF
CDR3 DNA: TGTGCCAGCAGCTCCATTGGACACCACAATGAGCAGTTCTTC

J gene: TRBJ2-1
V gene: TRBV4-1
D gene: TRBD2
clone size: .
CDR3 protein: CASSRSSGSSYNEQFF
CDR3 DNA: TGCGCCAGCAGCCGAAGTAGCGGGAGCTCCTACAATGAGCAGTTCTTC

J gene: TRBJ2-7
V gene: TRBV9
D gene: TRBD2
clone size: .
CDR3 protein: CASSPRTSFYEQYF
CDR3 DNA: TGTGCCAGCAGCCCACGGACTAGCTTCTACGAGCAGTACTTC

J gene: TRBJ1-1
V gene: TRBV20-1
D gene: .
clone size: many
CDR3 protein: CSARILNTEAFF
CDR3 DNA: TGCAGTGCTAGAATCCTGAACACTGAAGCTTTCTTT

J gene: TRBJ1-1
V gene: TRBV19
D gene: TRBD1
clone size: many
CDR3 protein: CASSIAGTANTEAFF
CDR3 DNA: TGTGCCAGTAGTATTGCCGGGACAGCGAACACTGAAGCTTTCTTT

J gene: TRBJ2-4
V gene: TRBV14
D gene: .
clone size: .
CDR3 protein: CASSQRGRGFQYF
CDR3 DNA: TGTGCCAGCAGCCAAAGGGGGCGGGGGTTTCAGTACTTC

J gene: TRBJ2-1
V gene: TRBV11-1
D gene: TRBD2
clone size: many
CDR3 protein: CASSFFLAGDNEQFF
CDR3 DNA: TGTGCCAGCAGCTTCTTTTTAGCGGGAGACAATGAGCAGTTCTTC

J gene: TRBJ2-7
V gene: TRBV28
D gene: .
clone size: many
CDR3 protein: CASSLGSGIPVRVQYF
CDR3 DNA: TGTGCCAGCAGTTTGGGTTCTGGGATCCCAGTCAGGGTGCAGTACTTC

J gene: TRBJ2-1
V gene: TRBV19
D gene: TRBD1
clone size: few
CDR3 protein: CASSPWGTGVNEQFF
CDR3 DNA: TGTGCCAGTAGTCCTTGGGGGACAGGGGTGAATGAGCAGTTCTTC

J gene: TRBJ1-2
V gene: TRBV20-1
D gene: TRBD1
clone size: many
CDR3 protein: CSARGLYRGNTF
CDR3 DNA: TGCAGTGCTAGGGGGCTATACAGGGGGAATACCTTC

J gene: TRBJ1-2
V gene: TRBV7-9
D gene: .
clone size: many
CDR3 protein: CASSREDYGYTF
CDR3 DNA: TGTGCCAGCAGCCGCGAGGACTATGGCTACACCTTC

J gene: TRBJ2-5
V gene: TRBV7-9
D gene: .
clone size: .
CDR3 protein: CASSLALRAETQYF
CDR3 DNA: TGTGCCAGCAGCTTAGCGCTTCGTGCGGAGACCCAGTACTTC

J gene: TRBJ1-6
V gene: TRBV20-1
D gene: .
clone size: .
CDR3 protein: CSARVGGDNSPLHF
CDR3 DNA: TGCAGTGCTAGGGTCGGGGGAGATAATTCACCCCTCCACTTT

J gene: TRBJ2-5
V gene: TRBV2
D gene: TRBD1
clone size: many
CDR3 protein: CASRDTGTGSFGSQYF
CDR3 DNA: TGTGCCAGCAGGGATACCGGGACAGGGTCCTTTGGGTCCCAGTACTTC

J gene: TRBJ1-4
V gene: TRBV20-1
D gene: .
clone size: .
CDR3 protein: CSARDSVATNEKLVF
CDR3 DNA: TGCAGTGCTAGAGATTCGGTAGCAACTAATGAAAAACTGGTTTTT

J gene: TRBJ2-3
V gene: TRBV15
D gene: TRBD2
clone size: few
CDR3 protein: CATSPGLGLAATDTQYF
CDR3 DNA: TGTGCCACCAGCCCGGGTTTGGGGCTAGCGGCCACAGATACGCAGTATTTT

J gene: TRBJ2-6
V gene: TRBV12-3/TRBV12-4
D gene: .
clone size: .
CDR3 protein: CASSLPGTLRANVLTF
CDR3 DNA: TGTGCCAGCAGTCTCCCCGGTACCCTGAGGGCCAACGTCCTGACTTTC

J gene: TRBJ1-2
V gene: TRBV28
D gene: .
clone size: many
CDR3 protein: CASRPYLQVAGYTF
CDR3 DNA: TGTGCCAGCAGACCCTACTTACAGGTTGCTGGCTACACCTTC

J gene: TRBJ2-7
V gene: TRBV29-1
D gene: .
clone size: many
CDR3 protein: CSVALEQAYEQYF
CDR3 DNA: TGCAGCGTGGCTCTGGAACAGGCCTACGAGCAGTACTTC

J gene: TRBJ2-7
V gene: TRBV18
D gene: .
clone size: .
CDR3 protein: CASSPGAEVSYGQYF
CDR3 DNA: TGTGCCAGCTCACCAGGAGCAGAAGTTTCCTACGGGCAGTACTTC

J gene: TRBJ2-5
V gene: TRBV29-1
D gene: .
clone size: once
CDR3 protein: CSVGVRGKVQTQYF
CDR3 DNA: TGCAGCGTTGGCGTGAGAGGGAAGGTACAGACCCAGTACTTC

J gene: TRBJ2-1
V gene: TRBV9
D gene: .
clone size: many
CDR3 protein: CASSPSGGSSYNEQFF
CDR3 DNA: TGTGCCAGCAGCCCCTCGGGCGGAAGCTCCTACAATGAGCAGTTCTTC

J gene: TRBJ2-1
V gene: TRBV11-3
D gene: .
clone size: .
CDR3 protein: CASSLLGQPNNEQFF
CDR3 DNA: TGTGCCAGCAGCTTACTAGGACAGCCGAACAATGAGCAGTTCTTC

J gene: TRBJ1-2
V gene: TRBV6-2/TRBV6-3
D gene: .
clone size: .
CDR3 protein: CAIDGHGYTF
CDR3 DNA: TGTGCCATTGACGGCCATGGCTACACCTTC

J gene: TRBJ2-2
V gene: TRBV5-8
D gene: .
clone size: few
CDR3 protein: CASSLIFARTGELFF
CDR3 DNA: TGTGCCAGCAGCTTGATTTTCGCGAGGACCGGGGAGCTGTTTTTT

J gene: TRBJ2-1
V gene: TRBV12-3/TRBV12-4
D gene: .
clone size: many
CDR3 protein: CASSLMGVTYNEQFF
CDR3 DNA: TGTGCCAGCAGTTTAATGGGAGTTACCTACAATGAGCAGTTCTTC

J gene: TRBJ2-1
V gene: TRBV7-9
D gene: TRBD2
clone size: many
CDR3 protein: CASSPRTSRSYNEQFF
CDR3 DNA: TGTGCCAGCAGCCCGCGGACTAGCCGCTCCTACAATGAGCAGTTCTTC

J gene: TRBJ2-1
V gene: TRBV7-2
D gene: .
clone size: many
CDR3 protein: CASSFRTERNEQFF
CDR3 DNA: TGTGCCAGCAGCTTTAGGACGGAACGGAATGAGCAGTTCTTC

J gene: TRBJ2-1
V gene: TRBV7-2
D gene: TRBD2
clone size: many
CDR3 protein: CASSDPWAGGYNEQFF
CDR3 DNA: TGTGCCAGCAGCGACCCCTGGGCGGGAGGTTACAATGAGCAGTTCTTC

J gene: TRBJ1-6
V gene: TRBV6-5
D gene: .
clone size: many
CDR3 protein: CASSYQGVKPLHF
CDR3 DNA: TGTGCCAGCAGTTACCAGGGTGTAAAACCCCTCCACTTT

J gene: TRBJ1-5
V gene: TRBV6-2/TRBV6-3
D gene: TRBD1
clone size: .
CDR3 protein: CASSYDRDPQHF
CDR3 DNA: TGTGCCAGCAGTTATGACAGGGACCCCCAGCATTTT

J gene: TRBJ2-7
V gene: TRBV2
D gene: .
clone size: many
CDR3 protein: CASSEPRVSDEQYF
CDR3 DNA: TGTGCCAGCAGTGAACCCAGGGTCTCTGACGAGCAGTACTTC

J gene: TRBJ2-3
V gene: TRBV18
D gene: .
clone size: .
CDR3 protein: CASSPRMAGTDTQYF
CDR3 DNA: TGTGCCAGCTCACCCCGAATGGCTGGCACAGATACGCAGTATTTT